Described below is a single T cell receptor (beta chain) sequence and its context. Library preparation (for TCRbeta) was performed with unique molecular identifiers. TCRdb analysed the PCR reads with MiXCR anew, one entry per CDR3 protein. Among about 1,000,000 distinct CDR3 sequences listed, 25% to 35% were seen once. This entry belongs to a study of T-cell reconstitution after alpha-beta-depleted transplantation in children. Germline V gene sequence: CDR1 MDHEN, CDR2 SYDVKM. The CDR3 is 13 amino acids. Deletions cut 9 bases from V and 5 bases from J, with 16 bases between. This rearrangement joins TRBV28 to TRBJ1-1; D is perhaps TRBD1 (5 bases). Sample: PBMCs, mostly from graft donor cells, taken 360 days after TCRalphabeta/CD19-depleted stem cell transplant. The clonotype comes from a boy less than two years old who had a stem cell transplant for SCID, so the T cells may come from the graft donor. CDR3 nucleotides: TGTGCCAGTGGTGAGGGGCGGTGGACTGAAGCTTTCTTT. As protein: CASGEGRWTEAFF.